Listed below are T cell receptor beta chains from one sample, sequenced in a study of T cells in localized non-small cell lung cancer. Sequencing was performed with immunoSEQ multiplex PCR; in TCRdb, only in-frame clones are kept and a portion is missing. Of tens of thousands of clones in the sample, around 89% were seen once. The input for sequencing was peripheral blood mononuclear cells, taken before any cancer treatment. These receptors all stem from a woman aged 40-70 years with stage III lung adenocarcinoma. CDR3s include the opening cysteine and the closing phenylalanine or tryptophan. Each record gives: clone size, D gene, J gene, V gene, CDR3 protein, CDR3 DNA. A D gene is named only where the DNA matches it firmly. Not all rows give a size; the values are once, few, many and, for expanded clones, a class.

>.|TRBD1|TRBJ1-1|TRBV29-1
CSVEDLWGVRGYTEAFF
TGCAGCGTTGAAGATCTTTGGGGGGTCAGGGGGTACACTGAAGCTTTCTTT
>.|.|TRBJ2-1|TRBV30
CAWSVQGNEQFF
TGTGCCTGGAGTGTACAAGGCAATGAGCAGTTCTTC
>.|TRBD2|TRBJ2-3|TRBV6-4
CASSDSTSGGPDTQYF
TGTGCCAGCAGTGACTCGACTAGCGGGGGGCCAGATACGCAGTATTTT
>.|.|TRBJ1-1|TRBV2
CASRGDGDTEAFF
TGTGCCAGCAGGGGTGATGGGGACACTGAAGCTTTCTTT
>.|TRBD1|TRBJ1-1|TRBV6-5
CASRDRDMNTEAFF
TGTGCCAGCAGGGACAGGGACATGAACACTGAAGCTTTCTTT
>.|.|TRBJ1-6|TRBV9
CASSVADFYSPLHF
TGTGCCAGCAGCGTAGCCGATTTCTATTCACCCCTCCACTTT
>once|.|TRBJ2-3|TRBV14
CASSYTDTQYF
TGTGCCAGCAGTTACACAGATACGCAGTATTTT
>.|.|TRBJ2-3|TRBV5-4
CASSLSGGSGDTQYF
TGTGCCAGCAGCTTGTCGGGCGGCTCGGGGGATACGCAGTATTTT
>.|TRBD2|TRBJ2-1|TRBV10-3
CAISFSGGAGEQFF
TGTGCCATCAGTTTTAGCGGGGGGGCGGGTGAGCAGTTCTTC
>.|TRBD2|TRBJ2-5|TRBV5-6
CASSLEASGAETQYF
TGTGCCAGCAGCTTGGAGGCTAGCGGGGCTGAGACCCAGTACTTC
>.|.|TRBJ1-3|TRBV5-1
CASSRDSSGNTIYF
TGCGCCAGCAGCCGTGACAGCTCTGGAAACACCATATATTTT
>once|.|TRBJ2-1|TRBV11-2
CASSFETRADNEQFF
TGTGCCAGCAGCTTCGAAACCCGGGCGGACAATGAGCAGTTCTTC
>.|TRBD1|TRBJ2-3|TRBV10-3
CATQRQGRTTDTQYF
TGTGCCACCCAGAGACAGGGAAGAACCACAGATACGCAGTATTTT
>.|TRBD2|TRBJ2-1|TRBV29-1
CSVGRLAGGMDNEQFF
TGCAGCGTTGGCCGACTAGCGGGGGGGATGGACAATGAGCAGTTCTTC
>.|.|TRBJ1-5|TRBV5-5
CASSSGADGQPQHF
TGTGCCAGCAGCTCAGGAGCCGACGGCCAGCCCCAGCATTTT
>.|.|TRBJ1-5|TRBV5-1
CASSPSPQSNQPQHF
TGCGCCAGCAGCCCCTCCCCACAGAGCAATCAGCCCCAGCATTTT
>.|.|TRBJ1-3|TRBV9
CASSVWGFENTIYF
TGTGCCAGCAGCGTATGGGGATTTGAAAACACCATATATTTT
>.|TRBD1|TRBJ2-7|TRBV5-4
CASSWGQFNEQYF
TGTGCCAGCAGCTGGGGACAGTTTAATGAGCAGTACTTC
>.|.|TRBJ1-5|TRBV27
CASSPSAGGRQPQHF
TGTGCCAGCAGTCCGAGCGCGGGGGGCCGTCAGCCCCAGCATTTT
>once|.|TRBJ2-3|TRBV10-2
CASGPASLGTDTQYF
TGCGCCAGCGGGCCAGCCTCCTTAGGAACAGATACGCAGTATTTT
>.|TRBD1|TRBJ1-5|TRBV7-2
CASSVNTGGYQPQHF
TGTGCCAGCAGCGTAAATACAGGGGGATATCAGCCCCAGCATTTT
>.|.|TRBJ1-4|TRBV5-6
CASSFYTGGEKLFF
TGTGCCAGCAGCTTTTACACAGGCGGGGAAAAACTGTTTTTT
>few|TRBD1|TRBJ2-7|TRBV19
CASSILGQSYEQYF
TGTGCCAGTAGTATACTGGGACAGAGTTACGAGCAGTACTTC
>.|.|TRBJ1-1|TRBV2
CASRTRGERMNTEAFF
TGTGCCAGCAGGACCAGGGGTGAGAGGATGAACACTGAAGCTTTCTTT
>.|.|TRBJ1-1|TRBV9
CAYLTRQLNGGNTEAFF
TGTGCCTACCTAACGCGGCAGTTAAATGGGGGAAACACTGAAGCTTTCTTT
>.|TRBD2|TRBJ2-5|TRBV6-9
CASSCSGGIQETQYF
TGTGCCAGCAGCTGTAGCGGGGGGATCCAAGAGACCCAGTACTTC
>.|.|TRBJ2-7|TRBV5-1
CASSLEPGTPAYEQYF
TGCGCCAGCAGCTTGGAACCCGGGACACCTGCCTACGAGCAGTACTTC
>once|.|TRBJ2-3|TRBV18
CASSANPGDTQYF
TGTGCCAGCTCAGCGAACCCCGGAGATACGCAGTATTTT
>.|.|TRBJ1-1|TRBV6-1
CASSVISTEAFF
TGTGCCAGCAGTGTGATATCGACTGAAGCTTTCTTT
>once|.|TRBJ1-4|TRBV18
CASSPRASQTNEKLFF
TGTGCCAGCTCACCACGAGCTTCTCAGACTAATGAAAAACTGTTTTTT
>once|.|TRBJ2-3|TRBV7-2
CASSLSTDTQYF
TGTGCCAGCAGCTTAAGCACAGATACGCAGTATTTT
>.|.|TRBJ2-7|TRBV6-6
CASSYGGEQYF
TGTGCCAGCAGTTACGGTGGGGAGCAGTACTTC
>.|TRBD1|TRBJ1-2|TRBV29-1
CSAGTGGYTF
TGCAGCGCGGGGACAGGTGGCTACACCTTC
>.|TRBD2|TRBJ2-7|TRBV6-6
CASSPGLAASYEQYF
TGTGCCAGCAGTCCGGGACTAGCGGCCTCCTACGAGCAGTACTTC
>.|.|TRBJ1-5|TRBV2
CASSPEGMSNQPQHF
TGTGCCAGCAGCCCTGAAGGGATGAGCAATCAGCCCCAGCATTTT